The 2 T cell receptor beta chains in this list originate from one sample, sequenced in a study of blood T cell repertoires in COVID-19. Method: immunoSEQ multiplex PCR; TCRdb's copy keeps in-frame clones and lacks some. The table includes roughly 230,000 clones, approximately 84% detected once. Sequencing input: PBMCs or T cells enriched from blood (not recorded which). The receptors originated from a man aged 50 to 59 who had recovered from COVID-19.

The V call is TRBV5-6, the J call TRBJ2-5; D ambiguous. Between the trimmed V and J ends, which lost 1 base and 5 bases, there was a span of 9 bases. The germline V gene has CDR1 SGHDT and CDR2 YYEEEE. There are 13 residues in the CDR3. As DNA, the CDR3 is TGTGCCAGCAGCTTGCGTAATTCGGAGACCCAGTACTTC. It encodes CASSLRNSETQYF.

The chain recombines TRBV28 with TRBJ2-7; the match to TRBD1 covers 11 bases. V was pared by 3 bases and J by 6 bases, with 1 base of the junction left unmatched. The CDR3 is 13 residues long. Per germline, CDR1 MDHEN and CDR2 SYDVKM. CDR3 amino acids: CASSFGTGGEQYF. The DNA for the CDR3 is TGTGCCAGCAGTTTCGGGACAGGGGGCGAGCAGTACTTC.